One and the same sample provided the 32 T cell receptor beta chains below, sequenced in a study of lymphopenia after photon versus proton radiotherapy. Data came from immunoSEQ multiplex PCR; TCRdb stores just in-frame clones and leaves some out. The sample has roughly 30,000 clones; more than 75% are singletons. Sequencing used peripheral blood, obtained from a patient treated with proton-based radiotherapy. These receptors all stem from a woman aged 55-75 years with cholangiocarcinoma. Some clones in this sample may be carry-over from other donors' samples.

This clone came up once. The chain recombines TRBV5-1 with TRBJ2-3; D call uncertain. Deletions cut 2 bases from V and 4 bases from J, with 8 bases between. This CDR3 spans 13 amino acids. The germline V gene encodes CDR1 SGHRS and CDR2 YFSETQ. CDR3 loop: CASSFSVSDTQYF. The CDR3 nucleotides are TGCGCCAGCAGCTTCTCGGTTTCAGATACGCAGTATTTT.

V is TRBV20-1 and J is TRBJ2-7; the D gene is possibly TRBD2 (6 bases). Trimming pared 6 bases from V and 4 bases from J, leaving 10 bases between. From germline, CDR1 is DFQATT and CDR2 SNEGSKA (reference sequence). CDR3 size: 11 residues. The CDR3 nucleotides are TGCAGTGCCCTGGAGGGGTACGAGCAGTACTTC. Translated, it gives CSALEGYEQYF.

This chain connects TRBV6-5 to TRBJ2-3; 7 bases agree with TRBD1. Germline trimming cut 5 bases from V and 2 bases from J; bases unmatched to any gene: 7. The CDR3 spans 15 residues. Germline CDR1 is MNHEY and CDR2 is SVGAGI. In nucleotides, the CDR3 is TGTGCCAGCAGTCGCGACAGGGCCCACACAGATACGCAGTATTTT. Translated: CASSRDRAHTDTQYF.

This chain links TRBV2 with TRBJ2-7, with unresolved D. The CDR3 loop spans 13 amino acids. Deletions cut 1 base from V and 2 bases from J, with 6 bases between. CDR1 SNHLY and CDR2 FYNNEI come from the germline V gene. Here the CDR3 reads CASSEDGPYEQYF. CDR3 coding DNA: TGTGCCAGCAGTGAAGACGGTCCCTACGAGCAGTACTTC.

V is TRBV13 and J is TRBJ2-1; 10 bases are shared with TRBD2. Germline V CDR1 and CDR2: PRHDT, FYEKMQ (reference sequence). V lost 6 bases, J lost 0 bases, and 5 bases stayed unmatched. CDR3 length equals 16 residues. CDR3 amino acids: CASRRGLADSYNEQFF. CDR3 nucleotides: TGTGCCAGCAGACGCGGACTAGCGGACTCCTACAATGAGCAGTTCTTC.

The V gene is TRBV5-1, the J gene TRBJ1-1; TRBD1 agrees at 7 bases. V lost 1 base and J lost 2; bases outside the gene matches: 2. Germline CDR1 reads SGHRS; CDR2 reads YFSETQ. CDR3 length: 14 residues. In nucleotides, the CDR3 is TGCGCCAGCAGCTTGCGGGACAGAAACACTGAAGCTTTCTTT. It specifies CASSLRDRNTEAFF.

The gene calls are TRBV19 and TRBJ1-1; tentatively, D is TRBD1 (5 bases). The CDR3 length is 13 residues. With 8 bases removed from V and 5 bases from J, the gap between germline ends came to 15 bases. CDR1 LNHDA and CDR2 SQIVND come from the germline V gene (reference sequence). CDR3 sequence (DNA): TGTGCCAGTCACGCACAGGATTCTACTGAAGCTTTCTTT. The encoded protein is CASHAQDSTEAFF.

This clone has only a few counts. Distinct nucleotide sequences in the sample also encode this CDR3. The chain joins TRBV2 to TRBJ2-5, with D unresolved. The CDR3 is 12 amino acids. V lost 2 bases and J 1 base, leaving 2 bases between the germline ends. The germline gives CDR1 SNHLY, CDR2 FYNNEI. For the CDR3, the DNA is TGTGCCAGCAGTGAACTCCAAGAGACCCAGTACTTC. It encodes CASSELQETQYF.

The chain links TRBV7-6 to TRBJ1-2; 8 bases are shared with TRBD1. The CDR3 is made up of 13 amino acids. The V gene end was trimmed by 1 base and the J gene end by 8 bases; junction bases not matched to a gene: 3. CDR1 and CDR2 (germline): SGHVS, FNYEAQ. The chain's CDR3 is CASSLGAGGGYTF. CDR3 in DNA: TGTGCCAGCAGCTTAGGGGCAGGGGGCGGCTACACCTTC.

The chain carries TRBV30 and TRBJ2-7; 7 bases are shared with TRBD1. The CDR3 has 16 amino acids. V shed 3 bases and J 3 bases; nucleotides not matched to a gene: 14. The V gene's germline CDR1 is GTSNPN and CDR2 SVGIG (reference sequence). DNA of the CDR3: TGTGCCTGGAGACGGATGGACAGGTCTTGGGACTACGAGCAGTACTTC. Its translation is CAWRRMDRSWDYEQYF.

The genes are TRBV5-1 and TRBJ2-3, with 8 bases matching TRBD1. This CDR3 spans 14 amino acids. Germline values: CDR1 SGHRS, CDR2 YFSETQ. The junction had 8 bases not matched to a gene; V was cut back by 8 bases and J by 3 bases. CDR3 sequence: CARAVRQGTDTQYF. The CDR3 DNA is TGCGCCAGGGCTGTGAGACAGGGGACAGATACGCAGTATTTT.

The chain carries TRBV21-1 and TRBJ2-1; TRBD1, the table's D call, was not compared with the DNA. TRBV21-1 is a pseudogene segment. CDR3 size: 17 residues. The CDR3 nucleotides are TGTGCCAGCAGCTGCCGTAGGACAGGGTACTCCTACAATGAGCAGTTCTTC. This sequence encodes CASSCRRTGYSYNEQFF.

This clone was seen a few times. The V and J genes are TRBV29-1 and TRBJ2-1, with D perhaps matching TRBD1 or TRBD2 (5 bases each). V gave up 5 bases and J gave up 0 bases, with 14 bases separating them. Per germline, CDR1 SQVTM and CDR2 ANQGSEA. The CDR3 is made up of 15 amino acids. The chain's CDR3 is CSVSGTPSSYNEQFF. The CDR3 coding sequence is TGCAGCGTTTCCGGGACGCCGAGCTCCTACAATGAGCAGTTCTTC.

The genes are TRBV10-3 and TRBJ2-1; TRBD2 aligns across 7 bases. There are 15 residues in the CDR3. The V gene's germline CDR1 is ENHRY and CDR2 SYGVKD. J lost 8 bases, V lost 2 bases, and 9 bases had no gene match. The DNA for the CDR3 is TGTGCCATCAGTGAGCGAGCGGGATCTGTGGATGAGCAGTTCTTC. Protein product: CAISERAGSVDEQFF.

This clone was detected a few times. The V gene is TRBV6-5, the J gene TRBJ1-2; 7 bases fit TRBD1. With 3 bases clipped from V and 5 bases from J, the junction kept 6 bases outside the gene matches. Per germline, CDR1 MNHEY and CDR2 SVGAGI. The CDR3 has 14 residues. The DNA for the CDR3 is TGTGCCAGCAGTTATCAGGGGGGGATTTATGGCTACACCTTC. It yields the protein CASSYQGGIYGYTF.

This clone was picked up a small number of times. The chain has TRBV7-2 and TRBJ1-2; 10 bases map to TRBD1. V shed 5 bases and J 4 bases; nucleotides not matched to a gene: 4. From germline, CDR1 is SGHTA and CDR2 FQGNSA. The CDR3 covers 14 residues. The CDR3: CASSPWTGGYGYTF. As DNA, the CDR3 is TGTGCCAGCAGCCCTTGGACAGGGGGCTATGGCTACACCTTC.

The chain has TRBV5-4 and TRBJ1-2; no firm D call. This CDR3 has 15 residues. V lost 3 bases and J 8 bases, leaving 20 bases between the germline ends. Germline V gives CDR1 SGHNT, CDR2 YYREEE (reference sequence). The CDR3 DNA sequence: TGTGCCAGCAGCTGGGAGTCTCTGGTGTGGTTCGGCTACACCTTC. Translating it yields CASSWESLVWFGYTF.

The J gene is TRBJ2-5, the V gene TRBV6-5, with D maybe TRBD2 (5 bases). CDR3 size: 14 residues. Trimming took 6 bases from V and 6 from J, leaving 17 bases between them. Germline V gene lookup returns CDR1 MNHEY and CDR2 SVGAGI. The CDR3 here is CASSQLLEGKTQYF. The CDR3 DNA is TGTGCCAGCAGCCAATTACTAGAAGGGAAGACCCAGTACTTC.

The chain recombines TRBV10-3 with TRBJ2-1; TRBD1 agrees at 10 bases. CDR3 length: 16 residues. The V gene's germline CDR1 is ENHRY and CDR2 SYGVKD. Trimming at V came to 6 bases and at J to 7 bases, leaving 12 bases not matched to a gene. The CDR3 bases are TGTGCCATCAGCGACCCGGGACAGGGGCTTGGGAATGAGCAGTTCTTC. Its translation: CAISDPGQGLGNEQFF.

The V gene is TRBV19, the J gene TRBJ2-7; D might be TRBD2 (6 bases). The V gene lost 4 bases and the J gene lost 6 bases, with 13 bases spanning the gap. The CDR3 length is 13 residues. From germline, CDR1 is LNHDA and CDR2 SQIVND (reference sequence). For the CDR3, the DNA is TGTGCCAGTAGTAAACTAACTAGCAGCGAGCAGTACTTC. It codes for CASSKLTSSEQYF.

V is TRBV6-5 and J is TRBJ2-7, with TRBD1 matching 8 bases. V lost 4 bases and J lost 0; bases outside the gene matches: 5. This CDR3 has 15 amino acids. Germline loops: CDR1 MNHEY, CDR2 SVGAGI. CDR3 residues: CASSFAGTGSYEQYF. The CDR3 nucleotides are TGTGCCAGCAGTTTCGCCGGGACAGGCTCCTACGAGCAGTACTTC.

The DNA of the CDR3 is TGCGCCAGCAGCTTGGGGCTAGGCCAAGAGACCCAGTACTTC. Protein product: CASSLGLGQETQYF. The chain links TRBV5-1 to TRBJ2-5; no firm D call. Looked up from germline, CDR1 is SGHRS and CDR2 is YFSETQ. There are 14 residues in the CDR3. The V gene lost 0 bases and the J gene lost 1 base, with 7 bases spanning the gap.

The J gene is TRBJ1-2, the V gene TRBV29-1, with TRBD1 matching over 10 bases. Germline assignment: CDR1 SQVTM and CDR2 ANQGSEA. J gave up 5 bases and V 7 bases, and 22 bases lay outside the gene matches. The CDR3 spans 18 residues. CDR3: CSASHSPRGQGLWYGYTF. The CDR3, as DNA: TGCAGCGCTTCCCACTCACCTAGGGGACAGGGGCTTTGGTATGGCTACACCTTC.

The rearrangement links TRBV7-2 to TRBJ1-3; maybe TRBD1 (5 bases). This CDR3 has 14 residues. Trimming stripped 8 bases from V and 3 bases from J, with 14 bases between. Per the germline V gene, CDR1 is SGHTA and CDR2 is FQGNSA. The CDR3 sequence: CASELGGYGNTIYF. The CDR3 nucleotides are TGTGCCAGCGAGCTTGGGGGGTATGGAAACACCATATATTTT.

The CDR3 reads CASSPGQGVTSTDTQYF. Written as DNA, the CDR3 is TGTGCCAGCAGCCCGGGACAGGGGGTGACGAGCACAGATACGCAGTATTTT. The V call is TRBV5-8, the J call TRBJ2-3; TRBD1 agrees at 11 bases. Looked up from germline, CDR1 is SGHTS and CDR2 is YDEGEE. V trimming: 4 bases; J trimming: 0 bases; junction bases outside the gene matches: 7. This CDR3 region has 17 residues.

The CDR3 bases are TGTGCCAGCAGCGACTTCAATGAAAAACTGTTTTTT. Translating it yields CASSDFNEKLFF. This sequence joins TRBV5-5 and TRBJ1-4; D is ambiguous. V was trimmed by 4 bases and J by 5 bases, leaving 6 bases between them. Germline-derived CDR1 and CDR2 are SGHKS and YYEKEE (reference sequence). This CDR3 has 12 residues.

In this sample, this clone turned up a few times. This sequence joins TRBV5-1 and TRBJ1-1, with D possibly TRBD1 on 6 matching bases. The CDR3 is 16 amino acids. CDR1 and CDR2 (germline): SGHRS, YFSETQ. V shed 4 bases and J shed 5 bases, with 21 bases lying between them. The CDR3 is CASSITGAPERTEAFF. The CDR3 bases are TGCGCCAGCAGCATAACGGGGGCGCCAGAAAGGACTGAAGCTTTCTTT.

This clone was detected once. This rearrangement joins TRBV28 to TRBJ2-7, with TRBD2 matching over 8 bases. The CDR3 is 14 residues long. CDR1 MDHEN and CDR2 SYDVKM come from the germline V gene. The V and J ends lost 2 bases and 0 bases, in that order; junction bases with no gene match: 0. The CDR3 reads CASSLSGGSYEQYF. The CDR3 DNA is TGTGCCAGCAGTTTAAGCGGGGGCTCCTACGAGCAGTACTTC.

V is TRBV19 and J is TRBJ2-1; D possibly uses TRBD1 or TRBD2 (7 bases each). The CDR3 has 16 residues. V dropped 7 bases and J dropped 0 bases, with 16 bases sitting between them. The germline V gene has CDR1 LNHDA and CDR2 SQIVND (reference sequence). CDR3 residues: CASTRQGGNSYNEQFF. The CDR3 DNA sequence: TGTGCCAGTACCAGGCAGGGGGGGAACTCCTACAATGAGCAGTTCTTC. The full variable domain, rest sourced from reference TRBV19 and TRBJ2-1, is DGGITQSPKYLFRKEGQNVTLSCEQNLNHDAMYWYRQDPGQGLRLIYYSQIVNDFQKGDIAEGYSVSREKKESFPLTVTSAQKNPTAFYLCASTRQGGNSYNEQFFGPGTRLTVL.

CDR3 nucleotide sequence: TGTGCCAGCAGTCCCAGCGGGGGCAATGAGCAGTTCTTC. This codes for CASSPSGGNEQFF. J is TRBJ2-1 and V is TRBV14; 8 nucleotides agree with TRBD2. The V gene end was trimmed by 6 bases and the J gene end by 6 bases; junction bases not matched to a gene: 4. The CDR3 loop spans 13 amino acids. In germline, CDR1 is SGHDN, CDR2 FVKESK.

V gene TRBV7-2 combines with J gene TRBJ1-2; TRBD1 agrees at 8 bases. The V and J ends lost 11 bases and 8 bases, in that order; junction bases with no gene match: 7. This CDR3 has 11 residues. CDR1 and CDR2 from the germline V gene are SGHTA and FQGNSA. CDR3 region: CASRTGKGYTF. The CDR3 DNA reads as TGTGCCTCCCGGACAGGGAAGGGCTACACCTTC.

In its sample, this clone was seen once. The genes are TRBV29-1 and TRBJ2-7, with D hard to call. This CDR3 spans 11 amino acids. Trimming cost V 0 bases and J 4 bases, with 4 bases left between them. The germline CDR1 and CDR2 sequences are SQVTM and ANQGSEA. This CDR3 is CSVEDPYEQYF. CDR3 nucleotide sequence: TGCAGCGTTGAAGATCCGTACGAGCAGTACTTC.